The 8 T cell receptor beta chains presented below share a single source sample, sequenced in a study of blood T cells in healthy people across ages. A second PCR of about 6 to 11 cycles used a sample-barcoded 5' primer and a J-beta primer mix. Using its own MiXCR run on the 5' RACE reads, TCRdb lists one record per CDR3 protein. The sample has approximately 800,000 distinct CDR3 sequences, around 50% seen once; the top ten hold about a quarter. The source material was blood. These receptors all stem from a man aged 40-50 years in good health.

As to this clonotype: A read error may account for a junction end that differs from germline. The chain's CDR3 is CAGSLLGLLGETQYF. The CDR3 DNA follows: TGTGCCGGCAGTTTGTTGGGCTTATTAGGGGAGACCCAGTACTTC. The chain recombines TRBV27 with TRBJ2-5; D gene ambiguous. The CDR3 runs 15 residues. The germline gives CDR1 MNHEY, CDR2 SMNVEV (reference sequence).

The J gene is TRBJ2-5, the V gene TRBV9; 8 bases line up with TRBD2. CDR1 and CDR2 (germline): SGDLS, YYNGEE. J lost 5 bases, V lost 0 bases, and 9 bases had no gene match. The CDR3 length is 16 residues. The CDR3 protein is CASSVELRGEYETQYF. The CDR3 region has the DNA TGTGCCAGCAGCGTAGAGCTGCGGGGGGAGTACGAGACCCAGTACTTC.

V and J are TRBV25-1 and TRBJ2-1; TRBD2 might be the D (6 bases). The V end lost 4 bases, the J end lost 1 base, and 11 bases lay between the germline ends. This CDR3 is 15 amino acids long. The germline CDR1 and CDR2 sequences are MGHDK and SYGVNS. The CDR3 DNA is TGTGCCAGCAGTGGGGAGGCAGATTCCTACAATGAGCAGTTCTTC. This sequence encodes CASSGEADSYNEQFF.

This clonotype was observed a handful of times. As DNA, the CDR3 is TGTGCCAGCAGCACAGGGGGAGGAGAGACCCAGTACTTC. This encodes CASSTGGGETQYF. The chain is built from TRBV6-5 and TRBJ2-5; 8 bases map to TRBD1. The CDR3 contains 13 residues. Looked up from germline, CDR1 is MNHEY and CDR2 is SVGAGI. Trimming took 6 bases from V and 4 from J; bases not matched to a gene: 4.

The chain has TRBV18 and TRBJ2-1; 10 bases agree with TRBD2. V gave up 4 bases and J gave up 7 bases; unmatched junction bases: 4. CDR1 and CDR2 (germline): KGHSH, LQKENI. The CDR3 sequence is 14 residues long. The CDR3 here is CASSQLAGANEQFF. For the CDR3, the DNA is TGTGCCAGCTCACAGCTAGCGGGAGCAAATGAGCAGTTCTTC.

This clonotype is a singleton in its sample. The V and J genes are TRBV11-2 and TRBJ2-7; the D is unclear. Between the trimmed V and J ends, which lost 1 base and 0 bases, there was a span of 13 bases. The CDR3 contains 16 residues. Germline assignment: CDR1 SGHAT and CDR2 FQNNGV. CDR3 residues: CASSLVGRPSSYEQYF. Written as DNA, the CDR3 is TGTGCCAGCAGCTTAGTAGGTCGGCCGAGCTCCTACGAGCAGTACTTC.

This clonotype was detected only a few times. The rearrangement uses TRBV11-2 and TRBJ1-2; TRBD1 aligns across 8 bases. CDR1 and CDR2 (germline): SGHAT, FQNNGV. Trimming cost V 5 bases and J 13 bases; bases outside gene matches: 12. This CDR3 has 13 amino acids. The CDR3 DNA follows: TGTGCCAGCAGCCCTATAGGACAGGGTCTTTCCACCTTC. Its translation is CASSPIGQGLSTF.

The gene calls are TRBV21-1 and TRBJ2-7; the table's TRBD1 call for D was not verified on the DNA. TRBV21-1 is given as a pseudogene. The CDR3 covers 17 residues. The CDR3 protein is CASSRGRGSGSSYEQYF. The CDR3 DNA sequence: TGTGCCAGCAGCCGGGGAAGGGGGAGCGGGAGCTCCTACGAGCAGTACTTC.